Detailed here is one T cell receptor beta chain. Its antigen remains unidentified. The data were taken from a study of shared clonotypes between healthy human individuals. Study-level results: The low donor count limited represented genetic and exposure-history diversity.

The CDR3 consists of 16 residues. Trimming took 6 bases from V and 0 from J, leaving 18 bases between them. Germline V CDR1 and CDR2: SQVTM, ANQGSEA. The method was immunoSEQ multiplex PCR; TCRdb's version includes in-frame clones alone and lacks a portion of them. The sample holds about 2.4 million clones, roughly 93% seen once. Researchers partitioned CD4+ cells into CD45RA+ naive and CD45RA-negative memory subsets. The J gene is TRBJ2-1, the V gene TRBV29-1; D is perhaps TRBD2 (5 bases). This TCR was recovered from a man aged 18-30 years in good health. Some clones in this sample may be carry-over from other donors' samples. The sequencing input was naive CD4+ T cells from PBMCs. The sample's subset: CD45RA+ positively selected. The CDR3 sequence: CSVTGVASSSYNEQFF. DNA for the CDR3: TGCAGCGTCACTGGGGTAGCGTCGAGCTCCTACAATGAGCAGTTCTTC.